This note documents a single TCR beta chain sequence. Its antigen is currently unknown. Germline V gene sequence: CDR1 SGHTA, CDR2 FQGTGA. V lost 6 bases, J lost 6 bases, and 7 bases stayed unmatched. CDR3 length: 13 amino acids. The data were taken from a study of blood T cells in healthy people across ages. General study findings and limits: In older individuals, TCR beta diversity per million T cells was lower, falling roughly linearly with age.

Primers used in a second PCR of about 7 to 12 cycles were a sample-barcoded 5' primer and a J-beta primer mix. Each cDNA molecule, via a template-switch adaptor with 12 random nucleotides, was tagged. TCRdb re-called the 5' RACE reads through MiXCR, storing one row per CDR3 protein. The table shows more than 1,000,000 distinct CDR3 sequences, with approximately 25% occurring only once. The same specimen was also included in a second study, on T cells of mothers and their children. According to that study: With unrelated pairs as the comparison, related mother-child pairs had a slightly higher overlap that was not significant. The data showed no persistent microchimeric T cell clones.

The chain combines TRBV7-3 with TRBJ1-2; 7 bases line up with TRBD1. Input material: blood. The TCR comes from a girl aged 2 to 10 in good health. The CDR3, as DNA: TGTGCCAGCAGACTTACAGGGGATCATGGCTACACCTTC. Amino acids: CASRLTGDHGYTF.